This is a list of T cell receptor beta chains from one sample in a study of T cells in localized non-small cell lung cancer. Assay: immunoSEQ multiplex PCR; the TCRdb copy retains only in-frame clones and omits some. Altogether 20,000 to 30,000 clones are present, 70% to 90% being singletons, with the ten largest covering 5.8%. The sequences come from peripheral blood, collected before any cancer treatment. These receptors originate from a male donor aged 60 or over with stage II squamous cell lung carcinoma. Both conserved end residues are part of each CDR3. A D gene is named only where the DNA matches it firmly. Clone size is shown for a subset of rows, as once, few, many or a class of expanded clone.

CDR3,DNA,V,D,J,size
CASSQTGGEVRAFF,TGTGCCAGCAGTCAGACAGGGGGCGAAGTCAGAGCTTTCTTT,TRBV7-9,TRBD1,TRBJ1-1,NA
CASSIQPTGTGGEKTQYF,TGTGCCAGTAGTATCCAACCGACCGGGACAGGGGGCGAAAAGACCCAGTACTTC,TRBV19,TRBD1,TRBJ2-5,NA
CAGGFVRGYEQYF,TGTGCCGGGGGGTTTGTCAGGGGCTACGAGCAGTACTTC,TRBV2,NA,TRBJ2-7,NA
CAWGGTEYEQYF,TGTGCCTGGGGGGGGACCGAGTACGAGCAGTACTTC,TRBV30,NA,TRBJ2-7,NA
CASSLLQGASYEQYF,TGTGCCAGCAGCTTGCTTCAGGGGGCGTCCTACGAGCAGTACTTC,TRBV5-4,TRBD1,TRBJ2-7,few
CASSLKAAGLGTGELFF,TGTGCCAGCAGCTTGAAAGCGGCGGGATTGGGCACCGGGGAGCTGTTTTTT,TRBV7-8,NA,TRBJ2-2,NA
CASSSGQGPYEQYF,TGTGCCAGCTCTTCGGGGCAGGGCCCCTACGAGCAGTACTTC,TRBV27,NA,TRBJ2-7,NA
CAWSVRSRGGGAGNTIYF,TGTGCCTGGAGTGTAAGGAGCAGGGGAGGTGGAGCTGGAAACACCATATATTTT,TRBV30,NA,TRBJ1-3,once
CASKGERNTEAFF,TGTGCCTCAAAGGGGGAGCGGAACACTGAAGCTTTCTTT,TRBV30,NA,TRBJ1-1,NA
CASSSGTVNTGELFF,TGCGCCAGCAGCTCCGGGACAGTGAACACCGGGGAGCTGTTTTTT,TRBV5-1,TRBD1,TRBJ2-2,NA
CASSQDRQQGREQYF,TGTGCCAGCAGCCAAGATCGACAGCAGGGGCGCGAGCAGTACTTC,TRBV4-2,NA,TRBJ2-7,NA
CASSPGTSGLSEQYF,TGTGCCAGCAGTCCAGGGACTAGCGGGCTCTCAGAGCAGTACTTC,TRBV28,TRBD2,TRBJ2-7,NA
CASSYRPSSYEQYF,TGTGCCAGCAGTTATCGGCCCAGCTCCTACGAGCAGTACTTC,TRBV6-5,NA,TRBJ2-7,NA
CASRRDSGNPAFF,TGTGCCAGCAGACGGGACAGCGGTAATCCGGCTTTCTTT,TRBV6-6,TRBD1,TRBJ1-1,NA
CASSQTLTVAGQFF,TGCGCCAGCAGCCAAACGCTTACCGTAGCAGGGCAGTTCTTC,TRBV4-1,NA,TRBJ2-1,NA
CASRSGRLNYGYTF,TGTGCCAGTAGATCCGGCAGGTTAAACTATGGCTACACCTTC,TRBV19,NA,TRBJ1-2,NA
CASSHGRTTNEKLFF,TGCGCCAGCAGCCACGGGCGAACAACTAATGAAAAACTGTTTTTT,TRBV4-3,NA,TRBJ1-4,few